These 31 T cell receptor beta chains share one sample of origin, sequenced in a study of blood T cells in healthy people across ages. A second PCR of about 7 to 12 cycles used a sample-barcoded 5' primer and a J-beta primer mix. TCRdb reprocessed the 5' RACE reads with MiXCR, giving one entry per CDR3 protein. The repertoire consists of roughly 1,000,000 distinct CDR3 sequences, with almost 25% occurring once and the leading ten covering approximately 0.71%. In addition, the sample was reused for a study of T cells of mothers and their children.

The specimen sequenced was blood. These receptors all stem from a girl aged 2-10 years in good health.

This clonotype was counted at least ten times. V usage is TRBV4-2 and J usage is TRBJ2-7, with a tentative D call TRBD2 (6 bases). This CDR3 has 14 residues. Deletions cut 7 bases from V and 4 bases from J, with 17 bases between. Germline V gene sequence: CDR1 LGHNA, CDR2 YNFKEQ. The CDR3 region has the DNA TGTGCCAGCACTGTGGGGACTGGGCGGTACGAGCAGTACTTC. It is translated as CASTVGTGRYEQYF.

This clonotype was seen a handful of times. This CDR3 is CASSTQGAIGYTF. In DNA form, the CDR3 reads TGTGCCAGCAGCACACAGGGGGCGATTGGCTACACCTTC. This rearrangement joins TRBV28 to TRBJ1-2; TRBD1 agrees at 9 bases. Unmatched junction bases numbered 6, after V lost 6 bases and J lost 7 bases. Germline-derived CDR1 and CDR2 are MDHEN and SYDVKM. CDR3 length: 13 amino acids.

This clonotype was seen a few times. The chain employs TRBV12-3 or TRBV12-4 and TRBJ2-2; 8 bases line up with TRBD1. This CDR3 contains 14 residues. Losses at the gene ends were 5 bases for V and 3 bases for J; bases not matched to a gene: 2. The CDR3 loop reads CASSVTGDTGELFF. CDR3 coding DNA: TGTGCCAGCAGTGTGACAGGGGACACCGGGGAGCTGTTTTTT.

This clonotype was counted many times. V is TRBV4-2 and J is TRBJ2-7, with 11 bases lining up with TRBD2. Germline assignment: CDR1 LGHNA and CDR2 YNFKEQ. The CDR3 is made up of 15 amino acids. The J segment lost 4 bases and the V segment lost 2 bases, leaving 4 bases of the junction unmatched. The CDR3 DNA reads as TGTGCCAGCAGCCAATCACTAGCGGGGGTGTACGAGCAGTACTTC. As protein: CASSQSLAGVYEQYF.

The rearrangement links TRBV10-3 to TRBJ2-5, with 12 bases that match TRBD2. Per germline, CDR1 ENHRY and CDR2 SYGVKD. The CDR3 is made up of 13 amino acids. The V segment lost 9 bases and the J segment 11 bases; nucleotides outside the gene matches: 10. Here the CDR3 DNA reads TGTGCCATACGACTAGCGGGAGAAAGTGAGCAGTACTTC. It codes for CAIRLAGESEQYF.

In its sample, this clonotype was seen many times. The CDR3 spells CASSQDAGFQETQYF. DNA of the CDR3: TGTGCCAGCAGCCAAGATGCGGGCTTTCAAGAGACCCAGTACTTC. The J gene is TRBJ2-5, the V gene TRBV3-1, with a tentative D call TRBD2 (5 bases). The CDR3 extends over 15 amino acids. Germline values: CDR1 LGHDT, CDR2 YNNKEL (reference sequence). The ends were cut back, 0 bases at V and 2 bases at J, with 10 bases in the middle.

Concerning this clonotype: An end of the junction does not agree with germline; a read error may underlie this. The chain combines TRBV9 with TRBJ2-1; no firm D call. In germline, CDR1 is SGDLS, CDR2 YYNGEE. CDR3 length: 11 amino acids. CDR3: CARSPEHEQFF. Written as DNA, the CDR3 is TGTGCCCGCAGCCCAGAACATGAGCAGTTCTTC.

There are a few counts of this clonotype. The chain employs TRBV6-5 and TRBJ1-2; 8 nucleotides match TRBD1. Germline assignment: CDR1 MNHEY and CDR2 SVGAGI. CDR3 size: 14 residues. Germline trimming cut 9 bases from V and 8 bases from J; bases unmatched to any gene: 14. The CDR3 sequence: CASGQGASFGGYTF. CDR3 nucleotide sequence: TGTGCCAGTGGGCAGGGGGCGAGTTTCGGAGGCTACACCTTC.

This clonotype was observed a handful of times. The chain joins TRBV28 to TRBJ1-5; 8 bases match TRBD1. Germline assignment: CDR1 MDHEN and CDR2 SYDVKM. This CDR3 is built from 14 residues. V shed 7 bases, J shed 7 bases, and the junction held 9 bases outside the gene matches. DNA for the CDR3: TGTGCCAGCACCGGACAGGGACTTTGGCAGCCCCAGCATTTT. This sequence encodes CASTGQGLWQPQHF.

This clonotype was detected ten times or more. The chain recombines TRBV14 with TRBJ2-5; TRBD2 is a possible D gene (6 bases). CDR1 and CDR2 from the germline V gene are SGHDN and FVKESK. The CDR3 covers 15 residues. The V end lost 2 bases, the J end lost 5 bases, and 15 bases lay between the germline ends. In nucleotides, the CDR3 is TGTGCCAGCAGCCAACTCGGGGGTGATCGTGAGACCCAGTACTTC. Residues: CASSQLGGDRETQYF.

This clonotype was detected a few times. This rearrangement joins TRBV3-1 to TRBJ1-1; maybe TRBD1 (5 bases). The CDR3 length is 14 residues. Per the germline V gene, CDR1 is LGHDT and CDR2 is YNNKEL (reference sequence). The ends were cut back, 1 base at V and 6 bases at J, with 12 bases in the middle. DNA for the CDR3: TGTGCCAGCAGCCAAGTTCAGGGTAAGGCTGAAGCTTTCTTT. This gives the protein CASSQVQGKAEAFF.

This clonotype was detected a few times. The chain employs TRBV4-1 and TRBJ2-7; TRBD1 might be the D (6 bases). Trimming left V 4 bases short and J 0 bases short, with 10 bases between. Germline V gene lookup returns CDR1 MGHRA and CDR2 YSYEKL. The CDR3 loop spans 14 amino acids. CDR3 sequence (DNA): TGCGCCAGCAGCCCACGGGACACCTCCTACGAGCAGTACTTC. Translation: CASSPRDTSYEQYF.

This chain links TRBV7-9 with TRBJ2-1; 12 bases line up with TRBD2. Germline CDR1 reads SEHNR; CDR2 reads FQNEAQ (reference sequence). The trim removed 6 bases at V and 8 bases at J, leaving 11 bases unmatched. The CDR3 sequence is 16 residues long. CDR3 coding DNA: TGTGCCAGCAGGCTCAGACTAGCGGGAGAGGGGGATGAGCAGTTCTTC. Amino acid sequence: CASRLRLAGEGDEQFF.

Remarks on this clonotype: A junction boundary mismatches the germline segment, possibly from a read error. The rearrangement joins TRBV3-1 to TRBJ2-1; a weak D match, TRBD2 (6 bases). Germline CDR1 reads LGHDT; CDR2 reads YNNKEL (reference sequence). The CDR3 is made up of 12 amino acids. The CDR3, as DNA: TGTGCCAGCAGCCAAGGCGGGGTTGAGCAGTTCTTT. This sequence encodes CASSQGGVEQFF.

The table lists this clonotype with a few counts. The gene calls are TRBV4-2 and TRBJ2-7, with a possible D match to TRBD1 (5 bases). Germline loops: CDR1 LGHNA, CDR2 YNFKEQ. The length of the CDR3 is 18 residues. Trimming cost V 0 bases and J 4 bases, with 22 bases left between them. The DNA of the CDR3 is TGTGCCAGCAGCCAAGAAGATCGGGCCCTGGGGCAAAATTACGAGCAGTACTTC. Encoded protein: CASSQEDRALGQNYEQYF.

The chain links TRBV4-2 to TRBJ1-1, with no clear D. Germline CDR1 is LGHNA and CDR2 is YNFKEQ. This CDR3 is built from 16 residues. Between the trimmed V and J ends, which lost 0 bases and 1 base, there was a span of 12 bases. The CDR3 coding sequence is TGTGCCAGCAGCCAAGATCCGGGGTTTTCGAACACTGAAGCTTTCTTT. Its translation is CASSQDPGFSNTEAFF.

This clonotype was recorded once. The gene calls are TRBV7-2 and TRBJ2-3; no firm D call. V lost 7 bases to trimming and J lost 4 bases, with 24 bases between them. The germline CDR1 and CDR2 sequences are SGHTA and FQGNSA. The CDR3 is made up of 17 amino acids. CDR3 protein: CASNPPGGGARADTQYF. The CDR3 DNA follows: TGTGCCAGCAACCCACCGGGTGGCGGAGCAAGGGCAGATACGCAGTATTTT.

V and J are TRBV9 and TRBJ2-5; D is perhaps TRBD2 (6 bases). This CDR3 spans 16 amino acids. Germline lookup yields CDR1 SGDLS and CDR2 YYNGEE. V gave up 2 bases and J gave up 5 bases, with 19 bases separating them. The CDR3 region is CASSVRMGLTGETQYF. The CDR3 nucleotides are TGTGCCAGCAGCGTCCGGATGGGACTTACGGGGGAGACCCAGTACTTC.

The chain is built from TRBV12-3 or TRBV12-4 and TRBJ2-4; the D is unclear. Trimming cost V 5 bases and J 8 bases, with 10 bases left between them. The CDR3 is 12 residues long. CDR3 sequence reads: CASSLGWDIQYF. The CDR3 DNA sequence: TGTGCCAGCAGTCTCGGTTGGGACATTCAGTACTTC.

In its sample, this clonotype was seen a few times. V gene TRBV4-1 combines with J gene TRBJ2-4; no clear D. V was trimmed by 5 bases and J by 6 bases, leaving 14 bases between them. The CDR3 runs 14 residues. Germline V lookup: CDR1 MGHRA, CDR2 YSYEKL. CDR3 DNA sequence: TGCGCCAGCAGCTTAGACCCCCTGGGAAACATTCAGTACTTC. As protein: CASSLDPLGNIQYF.

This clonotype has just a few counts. The CDR3 DNA follows: TGTGCCAGCAGCCTACCGGGACAGGGCCGCCGGGAGGATCTACAAGAGACCCAGTACTTC. Translating it yields CASSLPGQGRREDLQETQYF. The chain joins TRBV3-1 to TRBJ2-5; 9 positions agree with TRBD1. V dropped 4 bases and J dropped 2; count of bases not matched to a gene: 20. This CDR3 contains 20 residues. CDR1 is LGHDT and CDR2 is YNNKEL in the germline V gene (reference sequence).

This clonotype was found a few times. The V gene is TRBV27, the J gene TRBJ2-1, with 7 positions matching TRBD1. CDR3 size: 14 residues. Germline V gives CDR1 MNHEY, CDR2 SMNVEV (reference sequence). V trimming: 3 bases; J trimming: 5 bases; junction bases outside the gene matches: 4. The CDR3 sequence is CASSFGTAHNEQFF. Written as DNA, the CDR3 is TGTGCCAGCAGTTTCGGGACAGCCCACAATGAGCAGTTCTTC.

CDR3 region: CSAREQEGALYNEQFF. For the CDR3, the DNA is TGCAGTGCTAGAGAACAAGAGGGGGCCCTGTACAATGAGCAGTTCTTC. V is TRBV20-1 and J is TRBJ2-1, with 7 bases fitting TRBD1. Trimming removed 0 bases from V and 4 bases from J; junction bases left unmatched: 9. Germline CDR1 DFQATT, CDR2 SNEGSKA (reference sequence). This CDR3 comprises 16 residues.

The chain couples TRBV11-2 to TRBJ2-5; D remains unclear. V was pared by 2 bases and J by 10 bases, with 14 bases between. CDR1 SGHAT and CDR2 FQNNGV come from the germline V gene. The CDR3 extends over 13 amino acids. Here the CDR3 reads CASSLSLGLDQYF. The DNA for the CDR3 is TGTGCCAGCAGCTTAAGCTTAGGGCTTGACCAGTACTTC.

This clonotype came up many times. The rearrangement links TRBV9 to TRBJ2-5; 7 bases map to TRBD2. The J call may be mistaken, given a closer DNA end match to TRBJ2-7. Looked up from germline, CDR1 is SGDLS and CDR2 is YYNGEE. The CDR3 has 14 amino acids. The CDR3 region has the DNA TGTGCCAGCAGCGTAGCGGGAGGCCGGTACGAGCAGTACTTC. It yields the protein CASSVAGGRYEQYF.

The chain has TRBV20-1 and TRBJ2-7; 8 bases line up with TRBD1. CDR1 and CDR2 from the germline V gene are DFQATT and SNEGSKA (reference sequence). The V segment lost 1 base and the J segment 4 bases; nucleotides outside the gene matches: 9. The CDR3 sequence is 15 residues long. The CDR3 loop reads CSARASRDRTYEQYF. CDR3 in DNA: TGCAGTGCTAGAGCCTCCCGGGACAGGACGTACGAGCAGTACTTC.

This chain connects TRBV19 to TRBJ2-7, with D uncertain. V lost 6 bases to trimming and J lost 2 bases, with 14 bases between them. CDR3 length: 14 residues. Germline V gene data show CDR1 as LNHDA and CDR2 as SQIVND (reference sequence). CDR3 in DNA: TGTGCCAGTAGGATGGGCTACCCTCCCTACGAGCAGTACTTC. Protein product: CASRMGYPPYEQYF.

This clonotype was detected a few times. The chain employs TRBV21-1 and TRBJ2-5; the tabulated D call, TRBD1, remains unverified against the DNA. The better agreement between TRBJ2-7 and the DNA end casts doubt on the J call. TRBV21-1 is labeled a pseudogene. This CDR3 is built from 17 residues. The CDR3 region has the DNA TGTGCCAGCAGCAAAACAATGGGACAGGGAATCGCCTACGAGCAGTACTTC. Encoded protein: CASSKTMGQGIAYEQYF.

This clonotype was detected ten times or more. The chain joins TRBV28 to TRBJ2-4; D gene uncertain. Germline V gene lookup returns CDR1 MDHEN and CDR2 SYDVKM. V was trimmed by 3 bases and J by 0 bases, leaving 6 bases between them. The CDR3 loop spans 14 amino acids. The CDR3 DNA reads TGTGCCAGCAGTTTGGGTCTAGCCAAAAACATTCAGTACTTC. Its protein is CASSLGLAKNIQYF.

Written as DNA, the CDR3 is TGTGCCAGCAGTTTGAGAAGGGCACAGGGTACCGGGGAGCTGTTTTTT. It translates to CASSLRRAQGTGELFF. The gene calls are TRBV28 and TRBJ2-2, with TRBD1 as a possible D gene (6 bases). The CDR3 length is 16 residues. V lost 3 bases and J lost 5, with 16 bases in between. Germline CDR1 MDHEN, CDR2 SYDVKM.

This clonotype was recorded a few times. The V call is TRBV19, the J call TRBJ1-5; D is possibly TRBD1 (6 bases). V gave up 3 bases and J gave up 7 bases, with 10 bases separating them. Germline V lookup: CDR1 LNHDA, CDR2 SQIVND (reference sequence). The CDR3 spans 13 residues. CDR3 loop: CASSIGQFQPQHF. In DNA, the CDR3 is TGTGCCAGTAGTATTGGACAGTTCCAGCCCCAGCATTTT.